This T cell receptor (beta chain) derives from a study of T cells in Graves' hyperthyroidism and ophthalmopathy. CDR3 length equals 13 residues. The V end was cut by 2 bases, the J end by 8 bases, with 9 bases between. If no ophthalmopathy progression occurred within 18 months, Graves' hyperthyroidism was stable. The investigators amplified TCR beta CDR3 regions from RNA transcripts. Using the HTBI primer set, a first-round RT-PCR was run on the TCR CDR3. Via MiXCR, TCRdb re-called the multiplex PCR reads, giving one row per CDR3 protein. The data hold about 540,000 distinct CDR3 sequences, with around 42% observed a single time.

The gene calls are TRBV12-3 or TRBV12-4 and TRBJ1-4, with D perhaps TRBD1 (6 bases). The TCR sequence derives from a woman under 30 with Graves' hyperthyroidism. Sequencing was performed on peripheral blood or thyroid tissue (not recorded which). The CDR3 protein is CASSLITGEKLFF. In DNA form, the CDR3 reads TGTGCCAGCAGTTTAATCACAGGGGAAAAACTGTTTTTT.